This passage covers 22 T cell receptor beta chains from one sample sequenced in a study of blood T cell repertoires in COVID-19. Sequencing was performed with immunoSEQ multiplex PCR; in TCRdb, only in-frame clones are kept and a portion is missing. Of about 220,000 clones listed, more than 65% are singletons. Sequences were obtained from peripheral blood. The receptors stem from a woman aged 60 to 75 with acute or convalescent COVID-19.

This clone was recorded once. This rearrangement joins TRBV5-1 to TRBJ2-2; 11 nucleotides line up with TRBD1. The CDR3 consists of 19 residues. J was trimmed by 1 base and V by 4 bases; bases with no gene match: 12. Germline loops: CDR1 SGHRS, CDR2 YFSETQ. CDR3 DNA: TGCGCCAGCAGCCTTGGTTTTCCCGGGACAGGGGGGAACACCGGGGAGCTGTTTTTT. This translates into CASSLGFPGTGGNTGELFF.

The CDR3 here is CASTGGPNTGELFF. CDR3 nucleotides: TGTGCCAGCACGGGGGGGCCGAACACCGGGGAGCTGTTTTTT. This chain joins TRBV6-5 and TRBJ2-2; 8 bases match TRBD2. CDR3 size: 14 residues. V shed 7 bases, J shed 0 bases, and the junction held 1 base outside the gene matches. The germline gives CDR1 MNHEY, CDR2 SVGAGI.

The CDR3 loop reads CASSALFGGETQYF. In DNA, the CDR3 is TGTGCCAGCAGCGCCCTGTTTGGAGGTGAGACCCAGTACTTC. The chain links TRBV9 to TRBJ2-5; D perhaps matches TRBD2 (5 bases). The CDR3 is 14 amino acids. The V end lost 3 bases, the J end lost 5 bases, and 14 bases lay between the germline ends. Germline loops: CDR1 SGDLS, CDR2 YYNGEE. The variable domain in full, completed from reference TRBV9 and TRBJ2-5, reads DSGVTQTPKHLITATGQRVTLRCSPRSGDLSVYWYQQSLDQGLQFLIQYYNGEERAKGNILERFSAQQFPDLHSELNLSSLELGDSALYFCASSALFGGETQYFGPGTRLLVL.

V gene TRBV5-4 combines with J gene TRBJ2-7; 8 bases line up with TRBD1. Germline loops: CDR1 SGHNT, CDR2 YYREEE (reference sequence). The CDR3 extends over 14 amino acids. With V trimmed by 7 bases and J by 0 bases, 6 bases remained unmatched. CDR3 bases: TGTGCCAGCGGAAGACAGGGGCCCTCCTACGAGCAGTACTTC. This encodes CASGRQGPSYEQYF.

V gene TRBV5-6 combines with J gene TRBJ1-3; the D gene is possibly TRBD1 (6 bases). This CDR3 spans 13 amino acids. Trimming took off 3 bases at V and 2 bases at J, with 6 bases between the two ends. Germline CDR1 and CDR2: SGHDT and YYEEEE. The CDR3 DNA reads as TGTGCCAGCAGCTACAGGGCTGGAAACACCATATATTTT. Translating gives CASSYRAGNTIYF.

This rearrangement joins TRBV5-1 to TRBJ1-2; D call uncertain. The CDR3 covers 16 residues. V gave up 3 bases and J gave up 4 bases, with 19 bases separating them. Germline CDR1 and CDR2: SGHRS and YFSETQ. The CDR3 here is CASSSSVSGSGYGYTF. The DNA of the CDR3 is TGCGCCAGCAGCTCAAGCGTGTCGGGGTCCGGCTATGGCTACACCTTC.

The chain recombines TRBV6-5 with TRBJ2-7; 7 nucleotides match TRBD1. There are 12 residues in the CDR3. Trimming at V came to 11 bases and at J to 3 bases, leaving 7 bases not matched to a gene. Germline V CDR1 and CDR2: MNHEY, SVGAGI. DNA of the CDR3: TGTGCCGGGGCTTGGACAGGCTACGAGCAGTACTTC. Its protein is CAGAWTGYEQYF.

The chain links TRBV7-3 to TRBJ2-1; 8 bases match TRBD2. The CDR3 totals 16 residues. The V and J ends lost 2 bases and 9 bases, in that order; junction bases with no gene match: 12. Germline-derived CDR1 and CDR2 are SGHTA and FQGTGA. DNA of the CDR3: TGTGCCAGCAGCTTAGGGACTAGGGGGAAGGAAGGTGAGCAGTTCTTC. This codes for CASSLGTRGKEGEQFF.

This chain uses TRBV27 with TRBJ1-1; 8 positions match TRBD1. In germline, CDR1 is MNHEY, CDR2 SMNVEV (reference sequence). The length of the CDR3 is 14 residues. V was clipped by 3 bases and J by 4 bases; unmatched bases: 4. The CDR3 loop reads CASSFWDRLTEAFF. CDR3 nucleotide sequence: TGTGCCAGCAGTTTTTGGGACAGGCTCACTGAAGCTTTCTTT.

This clone was detected a few times. The chain uses TRBV20-1 and TRBJ1-1; the D is unclear. The CDR3 is 11 residues long. Per the germline V gene, CDR1 is DFQATT and CDR2 is SNEGSKA (reference sequence). V was shortened by 8 bases and J by 11 bases, with 18 bases between the two germline ends. CDR3 sequence: CSFGSGSSAFF. The CDR3, as DNA: TGCAGTTTCGGGTCCGGGTCGTCGGCTTTCTTT.

Here the CDR3 DNA reads TGTGCCAGCAGCTGGGGGACAGGGAGTACCGGGGAGCTGTTTTTT. Its translation is CASSWGTGSTGELFF. The J gene is TRBJ2-2, the V gene TRBV7-9; 9 bases line up with TRBD1. CDR3 size: 15 residues. The germline gives CDR1 SEHNR, CDR2 FQNEAQ (reference sequence). Trimming cost V 4 bases and J 5 bases; bases outside gene matches: 5.

This clone was seen a single time. The chain carries TRBV5-4 and TRBJ1-3, with a tentative D call TRBD1 (5 bases). The ends were cut back, 0 bases at V and 4 bases at J, with 11 bases in the middle. This CDR3 has 15 amino acids. The germline V gene has CDR1 SGHNT and CDR2 YYREEE (reference sequence). The chain's CDR3 is CASSLASTAGNTIYF. CDR3 in DNA: TGTGCCAGCAGCTTGGCCTCGACAGCCGGAAACACCATATATTTT.

The chain carries TRBV5-1 and TRBJ2-7; the match to TRBD1 covers 9 bases. Unmatched junction bases numbered 8, after V lost 4 bases and J lost 3 bases. In germline, CDR1 is SGHRS, CDR2 YFSETQ. The CDR3 consists of 15 residues. CDR3 region: CASSITGTGFYEQYF. CDR3 in DNA: TGCGCCAGCAGCATAACCGGGACAGGGTTCTACGAGCAGTACTTC. Using reference TRBV5-1 and TRBJ2-7 for the parts outside the CDR3, the full variable domain is KAGVTQTPRYLIKTRGQQVTLSCSPISGHRSVSWYQQTPGQGLQFLFEYFSETQRNKGNFPGRFSGRQFSNSRSEMNVSTLELGDSALYLCASSITGTGFYEQYFGPGTRLTVT.

The rearrangement links TRBV9 to TRBJ1-2; D not resolved. Trimming stripped 4 bases from V and 1 base from J, with 14 bases between. The CDR3 extends over 15 amino acids. CDR1 SGDLS and CDR2 YYNGEE come from the germline V gene. CDR3 protein: CASSRIQQLNYGYTF. DNA of the CDR3: TGTGCCAGCAGCCGAATCCAACAGCTTAACTATGGCTACACCTTC.

V is TRBV11-3 and J is TRBJ1-1; a possible D gene is TRBD1 (5 bases). Trimming took off 3 bases at V and 8 bases at J, with 13 bases between the two ends. CDR1 is SGHNT and CDR2 is YENEEA in the germline V gene. The CDR3 is 13 amino acids. CDR3 sequence reads: CASSLGQGGEAFF. As DNA, the CDR3 is TGTGCCAGCAGCTTGGGCCAGGGCGGAGAAGCTTTCTTT.

This chain joins TRBV12-3 or TRBV12-4 and TRBJ1-2, with D possibly TRBD1 on 5 matching bases. V lost 1 base to trimming and J lost 7 bases, with 10 bases between them. This CDR3 has 13 amino acids. CDR3 loop: CASSLGQGSGYTF. The CDR3 nucleotides are TGTGCCAGCAGTTTAGGGCAGGGCTCTGGCTACACCTTC.

V usage is TRBV6-2 or TRBV6-3 and J usage is TRBJ2-7, with 11 bases identical to TRBD1. In germline, CDR1 is MNHEY, CDR2 SVGEGT. This CDR3 contains 15 residues. V lost 6 bases to trimming and J lost 3 bases; unmatched junction nucleotides: 7. The CDR3 spells CASRPGQGAVYEQYF. The DNA for the CDR3 is TGTGCCAGCAGGCCTGGACAGGGGGCGGTCTACGAGCAGTACTTC.

V gene TRBV19 combines with J gene TRBJ1-2; 11 bases are shared with TRBD1. The V gene end was trimmed by 5 bases and the J gene end by 8 bases; junction bases not matched to a gene: 10. Germline lookup yields CDR1 LNHDA and CDR2 SQIVND (reference sequence). The CDR3 is 15 residues long. The CDR3 nucleotides read TGTGCCAGTAGTGTAAGGACAGGGGGCATCGGGGGCTACACCTTC. Translated, it gives CASSVRTGGIGGYTF.

This clone occurred a few times. The chain is built from TRBV30 and TRBJ1-1; tentatively, D is TRBD1 (5 bases). Trimming took 2 bases from V and 8 from J, leaving 15 bases between them. Germline CDR1 GTSNPN, CDR2 SVGIG (reference sequence). CDR3 length equals 13 residues. The CDR3 spells CAWSQHLTVEAFF. The CDR3 nucleotides read TGTGCCTGGAGTCAACACCTGACAGTAGAAGCTTTCTTT.

This clone turned up a few times. The chain joins TRBV7-8 to TRBJ2-1; 16 bases align to TRBD2. V lost 5 bases to trimming and J lost 4 bases; unmatched junction nucleotides: 17. The CDR3 totals 21 residues. From germline, CDR1 is SGHVS and CDR2 FQNEAQ. The DNA of the CDR3 is TGTGCCAGCAGCACCGCCTACGGGACTAGCGGGGGGGCCGTCTTGTACAATGAGCAGTTCTTC. Translation gives CASSTAYGTSGGAVLYNEQFF. Supplemented by reference TRBV7-8 and TRBJ2-1, the full variable domain reads GAGVSQSPRYKVAKRGQDVALRCDPISGHVSLFWYQQALGQGPEFLTYFQNEAQLDKSGLPSDRFFAERPEGSVSTLKIQRTQQEDSAVYLCASSTAYGTSGGAVLYNEQFFGPGTRLTVL.

This sequence joins TRBV7-3 and TRBJ2-5; no definite D call. This CDR3 spans 14 amino acids. CDR1 and CDR2 (germline): SGHTA, FQGTGA. V was trimmed by 1 base and J by 4 bases, leaving 10 bases between them. CDR3 in amino acids: CASSLNSGLETQYF. The CDR3 DNA is TGTGCCAGCAGCTTAAATTCCGGTTTAGAGACCCAGTACTTC.

The CDR3 DNA follows: TGTGCCAGCAGCATACAGGGCCCCGGGGGCTACACCTTC. Its translation is CASSIQGPGGYTF. The genes are TRBV12-3 or TRBV12-4 and TRBJ1-2; D may be TRBD1 (6 bases). This CDR3 contains 13 residues. V gave up 6 bases and J gave up 8 bases, with 16 bases separating them.